The rows below give T cell receptor beta chains drawn from one sample of a study of blood T cell repertoires in COVID-19. Some clones are missing from TCRdb's copy, which holds only in-frame ones; the method was immunoSEQ multiplex PCR. The data contain approximately 120,000 clones, approximately 84% of them singletons. What was sequenced was peripheral blood. The receptors were sampled from a woman in her forties or fifties who had recovered from COVID-19. Both conserved end residues are part of each CDR3. A D gene is named only where the DNA matches it firmly. Where a row states a size, it is once, few, many or the class of an expanded clone; other rows omit it.

>15|TRBJ1-1|.|large|TRBV7-9
CASSPGRDWGTEAFF
TGTGCCAGCAGCCCAGGGCGTGACTGGGGCACTGAAGCTTTCTTT
>14|TRBJ1-3|.|once|TRBV6-1
CASSEADISGTIYF
TGTGCCAGCAGTGAAGCGGACATATCTGGGACCATATATTTT
>12|TRBJ2-2|.|.|TRBV5-4
CASSPLAGELFF
TGTGCCAGCAGTCCCTTAGCCGGGGAGCTGTTTTTT
>12|TRBJ1-2|.|once|TRBV6-5
CASSGSLYGYTF
TGTGCCAGCTCGGGATCCCTCTATGGCTACACCTTC
>14|TRBJ2-1|.|.|TRBV7-2
CASRPGGPYNEQFF
TGTGCCAGCCGACCCGGGGGGCCCTACAATGAGCAGTTCTTC
>14|TRBJ1-2|TRBD1|.|TRBV2
CASSEDGQGYGYTF
TGTGCCAGCAGTGAAGACGGACAGGGTTATGGCTACACCTTC
>15|TRBJ2-7|TRBD2|.|TRBV2
CASSGEAGTTSEQYF
TGTGCCAGCAGCGGGGAAGCCGGGACTACGAGCGAGCAGTACTTC
>15|TRBJ2-1|TRBD1|.|TRBV9
CASSVGTGFYNEQFF
TGTGCCAGCAGCGTAGGGACAGGGTTCTACAATGAGCAGTTCTTC
>14|TRBJ2-5|.|.|TRBV10-3
CAISERGNQETQYF
TGTGCCATCAGTGAGAGAGGGAACCAAGAGACCCAGTACTTC
>14|TRBJ1-1|.|.|TRBV7-9
CASSLALVATEAFF
TGTGCCAGCAGCTTAGCGTTGGTAGCCACTGAAGCTTTCTTT
>14|TRBJ2-7|.|.|TRBV6-1
CASSEPWRGGEQYF
TGTGCCAGCAGTGAGCCATGGCGGGGAGGCGAGCAGTACTTC
>14|TRBJ2-5|TRBD2|.|TRBV4-2
CASSQVGTSGTQYF
TGTGCCAGCAGCCAAGTAGGGACTAGTGGGACCCAGTACTTC
>17|TRBJ2-4|TRBD2|.|TRBV20-1
CSASNRALADSKNIQYF
TGCAGTGCTAGTAATCGGGCCCTAGCGGATTCCAAAAACATTCAGTACTTC
>15|TRBJ2-1|TRBD2|.|TRBV7-2
CASSFSGSLDNEQFF
TGTGCCAGCAGCTTTAGCGGGAGTCTGGATAATGAGCAGTTCTTC
>14|TRBJ1-1|.|.|TRBV30
CAWSVLSGNTEAFF
TGTGCCTGGAGTGTTCTGTCGGGAAACACTGAAGCTTTCTTT
>16|TRBJ1-2|TRBD1|.|TRBV19
CASSTIGGQSNYGYTF
TGTGCCAGTAGTACTATAGGGGGACAGTCGAACTATGGCTACACCTTC
>17|TRBJ2-7|.|.|TRBV4-1
CASSQKAGKIPTDEQYF
TGCGCCAGCAGCCAAAAGGCAGGGAAAATACCTACAGACGAGCAGTACTTC
>16|TRBJ1-1|.|.|TRBV5-5
CASSATLLGAYTEAFF
TGTGCCAGCAGCGCCACACTGTTGGGCGCTTACACTGAAGCTTTCTTT
>15|TRBJ1-1|.|.|TRBV9
CASSVDGQPGSEAFF
TGTGCCAGCAGCGTAGATGGACAGCCGGGGTCTGAAGCTTTCTTT
>12|TRBJ2-7|.|.|TRBV5-6
CASSSRDSEQYF
TGTGCCAGCAGCTCCAGGGATTCCGAGCAGTACTTC
>12|TRBJ1-4|.|.|TRBV19
CASKQANEKLFF
TGTGCCAGTAAGCAGGCGAATGAAAAACTGTTTTTT
>15|TRBJ2-3|TRBD2|.|TRBV9
CASSVTRGGTDTQYF
TGTGCCAGCAGCGTAACCCGGGGGGGCACAGATACGCAGTATTTT
>12|TRBJ2-1|TRBD1|.|TRBV6-5
CASGTVTNEQFF
TGTGCCAGCGGGACAGTGACCAATGAGCAGTTCTTC
>13|TRBJ2-1|.|.|TRBV27
CASSLSVFNEQFF
TGTGCCAGCAGTCTGTCAGTTTTCAATGAGCAGTTCTTC
>14|TRBJ2-1|TRBD2|.|TRBV29-1
CSVEGGSLANEQFF
TGCAGCGTTGAGGGCGGGAGTCTGGCCAATGAGCAGTTCTTC
>15|TRBJ2-2|TRBD2|.|TRBV7-6
CASSISGTNTGELFF
TGTGCCAGCAGCATAAGCGGGACCAACACCGGGGAGCTGTTTTTT
>14|TRBJ1-5|.|.|TRBV18
CASSLGPGGGAQHF
TGTGCCAGCTCACTCGGGCCCGGTGGGGGGGCCCAGCATTTT
>16|TRBJ2-2|TRBD2|.|TRBV7-8
CASSQGLAGDSGELFF
TGTGCCAGCAGCCAAGGACTAGCGGGAGACTCCGGGGAGCTGTTTTTT
>13|TRBJ1-5|.|.|TRBV21-1
CASRGGVNQPQHF
TGTGCCAGCAGAGGGGGGGTCAATCAGCCCCAGCATTTT